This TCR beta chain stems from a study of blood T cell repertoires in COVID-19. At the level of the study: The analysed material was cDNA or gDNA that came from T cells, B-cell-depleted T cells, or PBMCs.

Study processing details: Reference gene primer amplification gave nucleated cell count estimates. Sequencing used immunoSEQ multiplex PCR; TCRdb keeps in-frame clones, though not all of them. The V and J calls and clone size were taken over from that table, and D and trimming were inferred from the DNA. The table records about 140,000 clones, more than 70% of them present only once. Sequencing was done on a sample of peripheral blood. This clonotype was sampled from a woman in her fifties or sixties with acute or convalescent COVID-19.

CDR3 sequence reads: CASSPEGSWDTGELFF. CDR3 bases: TGTGCCAGTAGCCCCGAGGGTAGTTGGGACACCGGGGAGCTGTTTTTT. The chain couples TRBV19 to TRBJ2-2; D might be TRBD2 (5 bases). Germline V gene sequence: CDR1 LNHDA, CDR2 SQIVND (reference sequence). V lost 6 bases and J lost 3, with 17 bases in between. This CDR3 region has 16 residues.